In this sample, the clone carrying this TCR beta chain turned up a few times. Its antigen remains unknown. The data are from a study of blood T cells in healthy people across ages. Whole-study results and caveats: Reliance upon unsorted PBMCs precluded definitive naive versus antigen-experienced comparison. Both higher diversity and more naive CD4+ cells marked long-lived donors when set against aged donors.

The germline V gene has CDR1 MNHEY and CDR2 SVGAGI. The CDR3 runs 15 residues. Germline trimming cut 1 base from V and 4 bases from J; bases unmatched to any gene: 4. A sample-barcoded 5' primer and a J-beta primer mix were used in a second PCR of about 7 to 12 cycles. TCRdb reprocessed the 5' RACE reads via MiXCR and lists one record per CDR3 protein. The data contain roughly 1.6 million distinct CDR3 sequences, about 35% of them singletons. The sequence derives from a woman aged 25-40 years in good health. The chain has TRBV6-5 and TRBJ2-5; 9 nucleotides match TRBD2. What was sequenced was blood. The DNA for the CDR3 is TGTGCCAGCAGTTACTTAGCGGGAGTAACAGAGACCCAGTACTTC. It yields the protein CASSYLAGVTETQYF.